This T cell receptor (beta chain) was recovered during a study of Graves' ophthalmopathy and Graves' hyperthyroidism. Study outcomes and limitations: Among expanded thyroid clonotypes above 0.001 frequency, most also occurred in blood. Cross-validated, the 13-signature model showed 87.88%/81.08% sensitivity/specificity, and 80%/75% in the test set.

This clonotype was seen more than once but under ten times. Antigen unknown. Diagnosis used clinical symptoms, serum thyroxine, TRAb, thyroid ultrasound and orbital computed tomography. Germline values: CDR1 SQVTM, CDR2 ANQGSEA. The CDR3 totals 12 residues. Trimming took off 3 bases at V and 3 bases at J, with 9 bases between the two ends. From RNA, the CDR3 regions of TCR beta chains were amplified and sequenced. The first round was an RT-PCR with HTBI primers, and the second round was a multiplex PCR. TCRdb re-called the multiplex PCR reads with MiXCR, one entry per CDR3 protein. This table has around 1,000,000 distinct CDR3 sequences, approximately 35% appearing once.

This chain joins TRBV29-1 and TRBJ2-7; tentatively, D is TRBD2 (6 bases). Source material: peripheral blood or thyroid tissue (not recorded which). The receptor comes from an adult man with Graves' hyperthyroidism. CDR3 coding DNA: TGCAGCGTTGAGCAGGGACTCTACGAGCAGTACTTC. Residues: CSVEQGLYEQYF.